One and the same sample provided the 20 T cell receptor beta chains below, sequenced in a study of blood T cell repertoires in COVID-19. Assay: immunoSEQ multiplex PCR; the TCRdb copy retains only in-frame clones and omits some. The sample holds about 120,000 clones, about four fifths seen once. Sequencing was done on a sample of peripheral blood. The receptors were gathered from a woman in her sixties with acute or convalescent COVID-19.

Here the CDR3 reads CASSQRVWQGTGGTSEAFF. In DNA form, the CDR3 reads TGTGCCAGCAGCCAAAGAGTGTGGCAAGGGACAGGGGGCACTTCTGAAGCTTTCTTT. The rearrangement joins TRBV3-1 (or the pseudogene TRBV3-2) to TRBJ1-1; 12 nucleotides align to TRBD1. The CDR3 sequence is 19 residues long. V lost 2 bases and J lost 6; bases outside the gene matches: 16. CDR1 is LGHDT and CDR2 is YNNKEL in the germline V gene (reference sequence).

The chain uses TRBV2 and TRBJ1-1; D gene unclear. Germline V gene data show CDR1 as SNHLY and CDR2 as FYNNEI. The CDR3 consists of 12 residues. V lost 6 bases and J lost 5, with 10 bases in between. CDR3 amino acids: CASRYGLTEAFF. The CDR3 DNA follows: TGTGCCAGCAGGTACGGGTTGACTGAAGCTTTCTTT.

The rearrangement links TRBV2 to TRBJ1-2, with 10 positions matching TRBD1. The CDR3 has 14 amino acids. V shed 4 bases, J shed 7 bases, and the junction held 6 bases outside the gene matches. Germline V gives CDR1 SNHLY, CDR2 FYNNEI. The DNA for the CDR3 is TGTGCCAGCAGTGCTGGACAGGGGGGGATTGGCTACACCTTC. This sequence encodes CASSAGQGGIGYTF. The full variable domain, rest sourced from reference TRBV2 and TRBJ1-2, is EPEVTQTPSHQVTQMGQEVILRCVPISNHLYFYWYRQILGQKVEFLVSFYNNEISEKSEIFDDQFSVERPDGSNFTLKIRSTKLEDSAMYFCASSAGQGGIGYTFGSGTRLTVV.

This clone has a handful of counts. Different DNA sequences within this sample yield the same CDR3. This chain connects TRBV5-1 to TRBJ2-1; 10 nucleotides line up with TRBD2. V was clipped by 3 bases and J by 3 bases; unmatched bases: 0. The CDR3 runs to 14 residues. Germline lookup yields CDR1 SGHRS and CDR2 YFSETQ. The chain's CDR3 is CASSSSGGYNEQFF. The CDR3, as DNA: TGCGCCAGCAGCTCTAGCGGGGGCTACAATGAGCAGTTCTTC.

The chain carries TRBV9 and TRBJ1-4; D remains unclear. Germline CDR1 reads SGDLS; CDR2 reads YYNGEE. The CDR3 contains 14 residues. With 0 bases removed from V and 4 bases from J, the gap between germline ends came to 7 bases. The CDR3 spells CASSVEQVNEKLFF. The CDR3 nucleotides read TGTGCCAGCAGCGTAGAGCAGGTTAATGAAAAACTGTTTTTT. Full variable domain (outside the CDR3, taken from reference TRBV9 and TRBJ1-4): DSGVTQTPKHLITATGQRVTLRCSPRSGDLSVYWYQQSLDQGLQFLIQYYNGEERAKGNILERFSAQQFPDLHSELNLSSLELGDSALYFCASSVEQVNEKLFFGSGTQLSVL.

V usage is TRBV7-2 and J usage is TRBJ2-3; D is undetermined. The CDR3 has 14 amino acids. Trimming cost V 1 base and J 0 bases, with 5 bases left between them. Germline V gene sequence: CDR1 SGHTA, CDR2 FQGNSA. The CDR3 region has the DNA TGTGCCAGCAGCTTAGTTCGTAGCACAGATACGCAGTATTTT. It yields the protein CASSLVRSTDTQYF. The variable domain in full, with the rest retrieved from reference TRBV7-2 and TRBJ2-3, is GAGVSQSPSNKVTEKGKDVELRCDPISGHTALYWYRQSLGQGLEFLIYFQGNSAPDKSGLPSDRFSAERTGGSVSTLTIQRTQQEDSAVYLCASSLVRSTDTQYFGPGTRLTVL.

The chain has TRBV9 and TRBJ1-4; TRBD1 matches at 7 bases. The CDR3 covers 15 residues. Unmatched junction bases numbered 9, after V lost 3 bases and J lost 7 bases. Germline V gene sequence: CDR1 SGDLS, CDR2 YYNGEE. The CDR3 loop reads CASSDEGGAGEKLFF. CDR3 in DNA: TGTGCCAGCAGCGACGAAGGGGGCGCGGGTGAAAAACTGTTTTTT.

This rearrangement joins TRBV10-3 to TRBJ2-1, with D maybe TRBD1 (6 bases). Looked up from germline, CDR1 is ENHRY and CDR2 is SYGVKD. With 8 bases removed from V and 9 bases from J, the gap between germline ends came to 20 bases. The CDR3 extends over 14 amino acids. CDR3 DNA: TGTGCCATCTGGACAGAGGGGTGGAGAGGTGAGCAGTTCTTC. Its translation is CAIWTEGWRGEQFF.

The chain carries TRBV20-1 and TRBJ1-2; D possibly corresponds to TRBD1 (6 bases). Looked up from germline, CDR1 is DFQATT and CDR2 is SNEGSKA (reference sequence). The CDR3 runs 12 residues. Trimming shortened V by 3 bases and J by 7 bases, and 12 bases separated the two germline ends. The CDR3 DNA follows: TGCAGTGCTAGTGTGGGGGCGGGTGGCTACACCTTC. It is translated as CSASVGAGGYTF.

The rearrangement links TRBV4-2 to TRBJ1-4, with 7 bases lining up with TRBD1. Germline CDR1 is LGHNA and CDR2 is YNFKEQ. Unmatched junction bases numbered 9, after V lost 5 bases and J lost 3 bases. This CDR3 is 16 amino acids long. In DNA form, the CDR3 reads TGTGCCAGCAGCACAACGGTAACAGGGGCTAATGAAAAACTGTTTTTT. Encoded protein: CASSTTVTGANEKLFF.

The V call is TRBV4-1, the J call TRBJ1-1, with D uncertain. The CDR3 has 14 amino acids. Germline CDR1 reads MGHRA; CDR2 reads YSYEKL. V was cut by 0 bases and J by 1 base, with 6 bases left in between. For the CDR3, the DNA is TGCGCCAGCAGCCAAGATTATCGGAACACTGAAGCTTTCTTT. Translated, it gives CASSQDYRNTEAFF.

This chain connects TRBV7-3 to TRBJ2-7, with 9 nucleotides matching TRBD2. The CDR3 contains 14 residues. Germline CDR1 SGHTA, CDR2 FQGTGA. The V segment lost 5 bases and the J segment 7 bases; nucleotides outside the gene matches: 9. The CDR3 DNA reads TGTGCCAGCAGCCCGTCTAGCGGGGCCGGTGAGCAGTACTTC. Protein sequence: CASSPSSGAGEQYF.

The rearrangement uses TRBV28 and TRBJ1-5; D not certain. V dropped 3 bases and J dropped 3 bases, with 9 bases sitting between them. Per the germline V gene, CDR1 is MDHEN and CDR2 is SYDVKM. The CDR3 runs 14 residues. The CDR3 here is CASSFRQVNQPQHF. As DNA, the CDR3 is TGTGCCAGCAGTTTTCGACAAGTCAATCAGCCCCAGCATTTT.

This sequence joins TRBV18 and TRBJ2-3; 9 bases agree with TRBD1. This CDR3 region has 15 residues. Germline V CDR1 and CDR2: KGHSH, LQKENI. V dropped 5 bases and J dropped 1; count of bases not matched to a gene: 4. The DNA for the CDR3 is TGTGCCAGCTCAGTGGACAGGGGCGGCACAGATACGCAGTATTTT. Its protein is CASSVDRGGTDTQYF.

The chain couples TRBV7-9 to TRBJ2-1; D remains ambiguous. The CDR3 loop spans 15 amino acids. The V end was cut by 5 bases, the J end by 0 bases, with 11 bases between. Per germline, CDR1 SEHNR and CDR2 FQNEAQ (reference sequence). CDR3 DNA: TGTGCCAGCAGCCTAGGGCGAGGCTCCTACAATGAGCAGTTCTTC. Protein: CASSLGRGSYNEQFF.

The V call is TRBV5-1, the J call TRBJ1-3; 8 bases align to TRBD1. CDR1 and CDR2 from the germline V gene are SGHRS and YFSETQ. This CDR3 is built from 15 residues. Trimming at V came to 3 bases and at J to 7 bases, leaving 9 bases not matched to a gene. CDR3 in DNA: TGCGCCAGCAGCTCTTCCGGGACAGGCAGCAACACCATATATTTT. The encoded protein is CASSSSGTGSNTIYF.

V and J are TRBV3-1 (or the pseudogene TRBV3-2) and TRBJ2-1; D might be TRBD1 (5 bases). This CDR3 region has 14 residues. Germline V gives CDR1 LGHDT, CDR2 YNNKEL (reference sequence). Trimming pared 0 bases from V and 10 bases from J, leaving 13 bases between. Written as DNA, the CDR3 is TGTGCCAGCAGCCAAGACGGAGCCAAGGGGGAGCAGTTCTTC. This translates into CASSQDGAKGEQFF.

The chain joins TRBV29-1 to TRBJ2-1; TRBD1 matches at 7 bases. The CDR3 consists of 13 residues. The germline gives CDR1 SQVTM, CDR2 ANQGSEA. Trimming at V came to 8 bases and at J to 1 base, leaving 5 bases not matched to a gene. This CDR3 reads CSRYRGSYNEQFF. The CDR3 region has the DNA TGCAGCAGATACAGGGGATCCTACAATGAGCAGTTCTTC.

The J gene is TRBJ2-2, the V gene TRBV10-3; no firm D call. There are 12 residues in the CDR3. Trimming left V 6 bases short and J 8 bases short, with 10 bases between. Per the germline V gene, CDR1 is ENHRY and CDR2 is SYGVKD. Written as DNA, the CDR3 is TGTGCCATCAGCCCCGCGATGGGGGAGCTGTTTTTT. Encoded protein: CAISPAMGELFF.

This chain joins TRBV30 and TRBJ1-4; no firm D call. Germline CDR1 GTSNPN, CDR2 SVGIG (reference sequence). V was pared by 2 bases and J by 7 bases, with 11 bases between. This CDR3 comprises 13 residues. CDR3 sequence: CAWSLVQFEKLFF. Written as DNA, the CDR3 is TGTGCCTGGAGTCTTGTACAATTTGAAAAACTGTTTTTT.